A selection of T cell receptor beta chains follows, all from one sample in a study of blood T cell repertoires in COVID-19. Measured with immunoSEQ multiplex PCR; TCRdb has only the in-frame clones, and not every one. The sample shows nearly 350,000 clones, 80% to 90% of them seen only once. The sequenced sample was peripheral blood. The receptors come from a woman aged 50 to 60 with COVID-19, enrolled during active disease. Both conserved end residues are part of each CDR3. The D gene is left open where the match is weak. Size values are once, few and many counts, or a class for expanded clones, and some rows have none.

D	V	J	length	size	DNA	CDR3
TRBD1	TRBV30	TRBJ1-3	16	once	TGTGCCTGGAGTGTCTCCGGACAGGGCTCTGGAAACACCATATATTTT	CAWSVSGQGSGNTIYF
TRBD2	TRBV24-1	TRBJ2-1	16	.	TGTGCCACCAGTGCCCTAGGGACTAGCGGCGACAATGAGCAGTTCTTC	CATSALGTSGDNEQFF
.	TRBV6-5	TRBJ2-1	14	.	TGTGCCAGCAAAGGGGGAGCGAGATACAATGAGCAGTTCTTC	CASKGGARYNEQFF
TRBD1	TRBV7-9	TRBJ1-2	15	.	TGTGCCAGCAGCCTAGACAGGGTTGTGAACTATGGCTACACCTTC	CASSLDRVVNYGYTF
.	TRBV25-1	TRBJ2-1	14	.	TGTGCCAGCAGTGAAGAGGTGCCCTACAATGAGCAGTTCTTC	CASSEEVPYNEQFF
.	TRBV30	TRBJ2-2	13	.	TGTGCCTGGAGGACAGCGAACACCGGGGAGCTGTTTTTT	CAWRTANTGELFF
TRBD1	TRBV5-1	TRBJ2-2	15	.	TGCGCCAGCAATCCCTATACAGGGGACGCCGGGGAGCTGTTTTTT	CASNPYTGDAGELFF
.	TRBV7-8	TRBJ1-5	14	.	TGTGCCAGCAGCTTAGGACAGCTCAATCAGCCCCAGCATTTT	CASSLGQLNQPQHF
.	TRBV18	TRBJ1-2	14	.	TGTGCCAGCTCACCGGGACACGTCAACTATGGCTACACCTTC	CASSPGHVNYGYTF
.	TRBV6-2/TRBV6-3	TRBJ2-1	13	.	TGTGCCAGCAGCCGGGACTTCGCGGGTGAGCAGTTCTTC	CASSRDFAGEQFF
TRBD2	TRBV5-4	TRBJ2-1	17	.	TGTGCCAGCAGCTTGGCCCGAACTAGCGGGAGCGGAAATGAGCAGTTCTTC	CASSLARTSGSGNEQFF
.	TRBV5-1	TRBJ1-2	14	.	TGCGCCAGCAGCCTAGGGACATCCACCTATGGCTACACCTTC	CASSLGTSTYGYTF
.	TRBV6-5	TRBJ1-1	15	.	TGTGCCAGCATGTTGAGAATACAGGGTACCTCTGAAGCTTTCTTT	CASMLRIQGTSEAFF
.	TRBV19	TRBJ2-7	15	.	TGTGCCAGTAGTATAGAAAGGGGTGGCTCCTACGAGCAGTACTTC	CASSIERGGSYEQYF
.	TRBV7-9	TRBJ2-7	16	.	TGTGCCAGCAGCTCGGGGAGGGGGAGCGGCTCCTACGAGCAGTACTTC	CASSSGRGSGSYEQYF
TRBD1	TRBV6-5	TRBJ2-5	14	.	TGTGCCAGCAGTAATAACAGGGGCCTCGAGACCCAGTACTTC	CASSNNRGLETQYF
.	TRBV5-1	TRBJ2-2	15	.	TGCGCCAGCAGCTTGGACAGGGATTACACCGGGGAGCTGTTTTTT	CASSLDRDYTGELFF
.	TRBV6-6	TRBJ1-2	14	.	TGTGCCAGCAGTTACGAGCAGGGTAGCTATGGCTACACCTTC	CASSYEQGSYGYTF
.	TRBV24-1	TRBJ1-2	14	.	TGTGCCACCAGTGATTTCTCCGGACTGACGGGCTACACCTTC	CATSDFSGLTGYTF
.	TRBV21-1	TRBJ1-1	14	.	TGTGCCAGCAGCAAAGTGGGGGGGAACACTGAAGCTTTCTTT	CASSKVGGNTEAFF
.	TRBV5-1	TRBJ2-2	13	many	TGCGCCAGCAGCTTGGCGGGTTACGGGGAGCTGTTTTTT	CASSLAGYGELFF